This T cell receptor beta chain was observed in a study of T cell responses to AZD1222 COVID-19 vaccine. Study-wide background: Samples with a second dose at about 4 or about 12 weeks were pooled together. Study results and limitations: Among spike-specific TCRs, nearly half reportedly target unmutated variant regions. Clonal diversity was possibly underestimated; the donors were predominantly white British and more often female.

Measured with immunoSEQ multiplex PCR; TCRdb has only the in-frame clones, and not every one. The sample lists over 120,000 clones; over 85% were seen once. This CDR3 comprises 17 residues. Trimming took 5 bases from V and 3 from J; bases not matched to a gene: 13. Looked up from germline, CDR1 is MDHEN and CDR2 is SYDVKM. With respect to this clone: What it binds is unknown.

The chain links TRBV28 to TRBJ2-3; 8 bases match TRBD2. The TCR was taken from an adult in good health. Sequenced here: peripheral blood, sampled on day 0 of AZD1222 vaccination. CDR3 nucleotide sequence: TGTGCCAGCAGTCCGAGCCCGACTAGCGTCCCTACAGATACGCAGTATTTT. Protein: CASSPSPTSVPTDTQYF.